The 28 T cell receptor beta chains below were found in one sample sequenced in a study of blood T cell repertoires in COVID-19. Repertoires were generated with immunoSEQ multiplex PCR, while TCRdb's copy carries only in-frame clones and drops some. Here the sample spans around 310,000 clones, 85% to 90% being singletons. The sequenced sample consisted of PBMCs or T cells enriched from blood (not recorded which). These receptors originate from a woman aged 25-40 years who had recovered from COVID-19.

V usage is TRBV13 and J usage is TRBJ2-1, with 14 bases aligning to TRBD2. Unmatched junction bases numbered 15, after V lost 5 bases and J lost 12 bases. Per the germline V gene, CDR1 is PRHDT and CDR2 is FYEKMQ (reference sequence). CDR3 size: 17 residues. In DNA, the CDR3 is TGTGCCAGCAGCCTCGCACCTGGGACTAGCGGGAGTTTGGCGCAGTTCTTC. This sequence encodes CASSLAPGTSGSLAQFF.

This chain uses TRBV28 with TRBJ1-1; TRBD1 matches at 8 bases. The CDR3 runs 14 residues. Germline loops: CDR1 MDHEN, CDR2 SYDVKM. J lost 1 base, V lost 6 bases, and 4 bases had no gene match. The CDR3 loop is CASSLRGPNTEAFF. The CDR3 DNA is TGTGCCAGCAGCCTCAGGGGGCCGAACACTGAAGCTTTCTTT.

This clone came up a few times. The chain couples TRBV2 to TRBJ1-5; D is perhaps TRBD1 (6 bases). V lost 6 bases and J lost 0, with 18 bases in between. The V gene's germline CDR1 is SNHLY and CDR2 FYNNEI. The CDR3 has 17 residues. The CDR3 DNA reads TGTGCCAGCAGCGTGGACAGACCACCTTATAGCAATCAGCCCCAGCATTTT. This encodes CASSVDRPPYSNQPQHF.

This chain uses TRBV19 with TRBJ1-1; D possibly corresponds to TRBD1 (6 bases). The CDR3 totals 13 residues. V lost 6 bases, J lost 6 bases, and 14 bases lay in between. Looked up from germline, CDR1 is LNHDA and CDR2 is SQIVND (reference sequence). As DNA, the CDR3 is TGTGCCAGTAGCACGACAGGCTCGGCTGAAGCTTTCTTT. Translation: CASSTTGSAEAFF. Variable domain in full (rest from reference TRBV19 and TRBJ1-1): DGGITQSPKYLFRKEGQNVTLSCEQNLNHDAMYWYRQDPGQGLRLIYYSQIVNDFQKGDIAEGYSVSREKKESFPLTVTSAQKNPTAFYLCASSTTGSAEAFFGQGTRLTVV.

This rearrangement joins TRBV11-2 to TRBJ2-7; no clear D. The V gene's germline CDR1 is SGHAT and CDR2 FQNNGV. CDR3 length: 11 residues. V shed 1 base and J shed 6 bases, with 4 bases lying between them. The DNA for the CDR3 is TGTGCCAGCAGCTTAGTGGCCGAGCAGTACTTC. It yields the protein CASSLVAEQYF. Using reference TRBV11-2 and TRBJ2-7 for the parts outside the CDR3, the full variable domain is EAGVAQSPRYKIIEKRQSVAFWCNPISGHATLYWYQQILGQGPKLLIQFQNNGVVDDSQLPKDRFSAERLKGVDSTLKIQPAKLEDSAVYLCASSLVAEQYFGPGTRLTVT.

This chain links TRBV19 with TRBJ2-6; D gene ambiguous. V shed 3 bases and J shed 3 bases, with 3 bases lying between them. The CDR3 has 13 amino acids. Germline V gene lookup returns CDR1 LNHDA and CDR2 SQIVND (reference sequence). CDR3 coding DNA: TGTGCCAGTAGTATCCTTGGGGCCAACGTCCTGACTTTC. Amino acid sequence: CASSILGANVLTF.

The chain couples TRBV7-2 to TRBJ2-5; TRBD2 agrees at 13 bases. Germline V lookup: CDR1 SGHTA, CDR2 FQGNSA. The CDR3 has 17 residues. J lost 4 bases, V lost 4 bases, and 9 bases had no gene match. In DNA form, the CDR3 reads TGTGCCAGCAGCTGGGCGGAGGGACTAGCGGGATTAGAGACCCAGTACTTC. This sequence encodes CASSWAEGLAGLETQYF.

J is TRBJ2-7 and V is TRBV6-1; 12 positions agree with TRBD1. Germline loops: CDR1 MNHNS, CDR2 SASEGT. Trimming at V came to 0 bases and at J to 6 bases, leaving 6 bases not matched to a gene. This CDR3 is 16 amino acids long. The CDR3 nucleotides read TGTGCCAGCAGTGAAGCGATGGGACAGGGGGCCTCCGAGCAGTACTTC. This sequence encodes CASSEAMGQGASEQYF.

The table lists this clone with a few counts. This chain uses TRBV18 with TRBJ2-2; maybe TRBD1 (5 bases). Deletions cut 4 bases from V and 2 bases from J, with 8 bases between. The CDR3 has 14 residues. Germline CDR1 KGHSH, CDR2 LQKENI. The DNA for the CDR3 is TGTGCCAGCTCACGGACAAGTAACACCGGGGAGCTGTTTTTT. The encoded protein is CASSRTSNTGELFF.

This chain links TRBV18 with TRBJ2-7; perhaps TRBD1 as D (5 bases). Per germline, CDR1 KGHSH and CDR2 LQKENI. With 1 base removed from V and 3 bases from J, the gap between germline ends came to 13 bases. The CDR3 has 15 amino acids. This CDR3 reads CASSPRTRAIYEQYF. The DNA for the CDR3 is TGTGCCAGCTCACCACGGACCAGGGCCATCTACGAGCAGTACTTC.

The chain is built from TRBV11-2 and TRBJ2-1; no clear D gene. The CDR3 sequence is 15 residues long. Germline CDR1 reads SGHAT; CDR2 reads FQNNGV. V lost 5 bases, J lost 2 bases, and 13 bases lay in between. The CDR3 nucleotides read TGTGCCAGCAGCCCAGCGAGGCGCACCTACAATGAGCAGTTCTTC. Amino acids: CASSPARRTYNEQFF.

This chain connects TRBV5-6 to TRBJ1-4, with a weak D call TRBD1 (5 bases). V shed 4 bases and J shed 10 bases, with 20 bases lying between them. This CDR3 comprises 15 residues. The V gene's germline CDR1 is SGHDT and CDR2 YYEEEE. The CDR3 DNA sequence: TGTGCCAGCAGCCCCGCGACAGATCCTCTTGGAAAACTGTTTTTT. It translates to CASSPATDPLGKLFF.

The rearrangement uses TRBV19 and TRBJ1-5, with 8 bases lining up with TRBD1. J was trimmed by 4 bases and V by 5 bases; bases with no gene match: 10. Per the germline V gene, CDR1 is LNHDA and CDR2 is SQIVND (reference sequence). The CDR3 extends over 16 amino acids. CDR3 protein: CASSLAWTGLNQPQHF. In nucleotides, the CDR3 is TGTGCCAGTAGTCTGGCGTGGACAGGGTTGAATCAGCCCCAGCATTTT.

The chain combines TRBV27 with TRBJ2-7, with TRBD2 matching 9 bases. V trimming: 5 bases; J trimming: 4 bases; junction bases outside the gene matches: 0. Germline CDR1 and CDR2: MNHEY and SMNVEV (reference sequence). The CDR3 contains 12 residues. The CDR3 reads CASSLAGYEQYF. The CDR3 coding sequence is TGTGCCAGCAGTCTAGCGGGGTACGAGCAGTACTTC.

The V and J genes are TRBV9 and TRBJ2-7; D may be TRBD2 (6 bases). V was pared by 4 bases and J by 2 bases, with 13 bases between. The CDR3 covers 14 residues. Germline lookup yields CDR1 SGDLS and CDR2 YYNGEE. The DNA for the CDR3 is TGTGCCAGCAGCTACCGGGACTGGACCTACGAGCAGTACTTC. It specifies CASSYRDWTYEQYF.

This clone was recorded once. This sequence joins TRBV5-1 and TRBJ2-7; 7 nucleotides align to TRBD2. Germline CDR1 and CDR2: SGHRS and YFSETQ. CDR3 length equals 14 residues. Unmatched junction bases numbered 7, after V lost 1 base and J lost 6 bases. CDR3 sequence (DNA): TGCGCCAGCAGCTTGATGGGGGGGTTAGGCGAGCAGTACTTC. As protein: CASSLMGGLGEQYF.

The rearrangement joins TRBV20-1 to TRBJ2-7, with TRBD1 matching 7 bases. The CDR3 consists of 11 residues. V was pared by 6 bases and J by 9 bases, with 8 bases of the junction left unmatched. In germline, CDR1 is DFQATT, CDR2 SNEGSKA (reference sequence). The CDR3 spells CSARDRVGQYF. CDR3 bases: TGCAGTGCGCGAGACAGGGTCGGGCAGTACTTC.

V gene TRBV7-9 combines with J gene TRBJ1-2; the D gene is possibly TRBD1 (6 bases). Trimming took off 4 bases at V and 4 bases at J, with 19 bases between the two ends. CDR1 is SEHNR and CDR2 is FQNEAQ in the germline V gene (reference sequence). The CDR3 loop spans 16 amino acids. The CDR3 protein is CASSYGTQEVTYGYTF. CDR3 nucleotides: TGTGCCAGCAGCTACGGGACACAAGAAGTAACCTATGGCTACACCTTC.

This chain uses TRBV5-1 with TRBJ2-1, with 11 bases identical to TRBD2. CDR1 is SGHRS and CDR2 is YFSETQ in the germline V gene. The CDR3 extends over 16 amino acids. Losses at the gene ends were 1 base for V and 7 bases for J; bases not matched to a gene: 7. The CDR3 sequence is CASSLSTSGESNEQFF. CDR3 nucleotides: TGCGCCAGCAGCTTGTCGACTAGCGGGGAGTCGAATGAGCAGTTCTTC.

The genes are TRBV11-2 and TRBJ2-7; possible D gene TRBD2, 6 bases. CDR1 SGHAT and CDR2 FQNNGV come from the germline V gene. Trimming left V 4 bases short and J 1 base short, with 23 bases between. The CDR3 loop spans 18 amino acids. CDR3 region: CASSSTHYSRDLSYEQYF. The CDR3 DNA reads TGTGCCAGCAGCTCCACCCATTACAGTCGGGACTTATCCTACGAGCAGTACTTC.

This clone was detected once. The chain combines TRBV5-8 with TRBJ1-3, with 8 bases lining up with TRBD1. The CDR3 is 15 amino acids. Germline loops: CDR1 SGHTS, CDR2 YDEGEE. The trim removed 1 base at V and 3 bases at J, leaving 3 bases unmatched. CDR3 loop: CASSLNRGYGNTIYF. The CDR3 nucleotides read TGTGCCAGCAGCTTGAACAGGGGGTATGGAAACACCATATATTTT. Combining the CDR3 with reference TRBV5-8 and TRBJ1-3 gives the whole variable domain EAGVTQSPTHLIKTRGQQATLRCSPISGHTSVYWYQQALGLGLQFLLWYDEGEERNRGNFPPRFSGRQFPNYSSELNVNALELEDSALYLCASSLNRGYGNTIYFGEGSWLTVV.

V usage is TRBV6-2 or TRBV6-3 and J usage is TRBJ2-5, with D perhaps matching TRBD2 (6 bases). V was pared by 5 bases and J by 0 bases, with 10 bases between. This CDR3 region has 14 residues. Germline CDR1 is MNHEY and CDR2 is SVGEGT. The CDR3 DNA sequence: TGTGCCAGCAGTCCCGGGGGTGACCAAGAGACCCAGTACTTC. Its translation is CASSPGGDQETQYF.

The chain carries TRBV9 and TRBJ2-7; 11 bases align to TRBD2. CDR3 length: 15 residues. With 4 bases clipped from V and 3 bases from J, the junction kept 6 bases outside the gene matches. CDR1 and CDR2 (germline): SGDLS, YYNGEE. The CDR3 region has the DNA TGTGCCAGCAGCCCCGGTCTAGCGGGAGGCTACGAGCAGTACTTC. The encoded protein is CASSPGLAGGYEQYF.

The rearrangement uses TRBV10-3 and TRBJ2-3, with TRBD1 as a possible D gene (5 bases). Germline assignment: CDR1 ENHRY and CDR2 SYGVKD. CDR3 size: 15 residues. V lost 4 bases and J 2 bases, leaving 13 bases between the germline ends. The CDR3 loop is CAISVGRGLTDTQYF. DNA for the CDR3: TGTGCCATCAGTGTAGGTAGGGGCCTCACAGATACGCAGTATTTT.

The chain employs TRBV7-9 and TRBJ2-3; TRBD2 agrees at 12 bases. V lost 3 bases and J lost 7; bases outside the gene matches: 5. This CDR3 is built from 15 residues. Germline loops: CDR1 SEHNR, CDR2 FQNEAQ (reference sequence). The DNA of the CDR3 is TGTGCCAGCAGCTTGCTAGCGGGAGGGAGTCATACGCAGTATTTT. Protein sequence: CASSLLAGGSHTQYF.

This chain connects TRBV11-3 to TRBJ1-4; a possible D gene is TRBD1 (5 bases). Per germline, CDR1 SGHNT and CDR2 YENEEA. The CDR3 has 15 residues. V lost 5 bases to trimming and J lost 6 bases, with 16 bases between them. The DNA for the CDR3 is TGTGCCAGCAGCCGCGGAGGGGACGCAGATGAAAAACTGTTTTTT. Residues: CASSRGGDADEKLFF.

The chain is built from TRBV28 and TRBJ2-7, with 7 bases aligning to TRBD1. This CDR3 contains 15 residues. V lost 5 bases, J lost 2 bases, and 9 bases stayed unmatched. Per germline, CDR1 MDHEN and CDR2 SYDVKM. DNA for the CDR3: TGTGCCAGCAGTACCTTCGGGACAGCGACCTACGAGCAGTACTTC. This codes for CASSTFGTATYEQYF.

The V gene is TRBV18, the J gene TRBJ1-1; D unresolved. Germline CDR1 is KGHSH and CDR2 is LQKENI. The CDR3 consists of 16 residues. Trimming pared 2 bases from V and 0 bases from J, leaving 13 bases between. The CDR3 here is CASSPNEAQLNTEAFF. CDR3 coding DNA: TGTGCCAGCTCACCAAACGAGGCCCAGTTGAACACTGAAGCTTTCTTT.